A single sample gave rise to the 9 T cell receptor beta chains below, sequenced in a study of vaccination and CD4 T cells after COVID-19. CD4+ T cells that had been cultured provided DNA sequenced with the Oncomine TCR Beta short-read assay. TCRdb re-called the PCR reads through MiXCR, storing one row per CDR3 protein. The sample yields 8,100 or so distinct CDR3 sequences, 45% to 50% seen once. No antigen has been assigned to these receptors. Regarding treatment: approximately nine-day PBMC culture with coronavirus spike peptide pools or control peptides (ViraFEST assay). Specimen: CD4+ T cells from blood, cultured in vitro. The source of these receptors is a human donor who had recovered from COVID-19.

Sample share makes this clonotype large. The chain combines TRBV27 with TRBJ2-7; TRBD1 might be the D (7 bases). CDR3 length: 16 amino acids. V lost 5 bases and J 4 bases, leaving 21 bases between the germline ends. Germline CDR1 MNHEY, CDR2 SMNVEV (reference sequence). CDR3 DNA: TGTGCCAGCAGTCCCAAGGAGGGGGGCAGGGGGTACGAGCAGTACTTC. Translated, it gives CASSPKEGGRGYEQYF.

The CDR3 sequence is CASSLGLAAMSYNEQFF. The CDR3 region has the DNA TGTGCCAGCAGCTTAGGACTAGCGGCGATGTCCTACAATGAGCAGTTCTTC. The V and J genes are TRBV7-6 and TRBJ2-1; 9 nucleotides line up with TRBD2. CDR3 length: 17 amino acids. The germline CDR1 and CDR2 sequences are SGHVS and FNYEAQ. J lost 1 base, V lost 1 base, and 5 bases had no gene match.

The rearrangement joins TRBV27 to TRBJ2-5; D assignment may be TRBD1 or TRBD2 (5 bases each). Trimming took off 5 bases at V and 0 bases at J, with 13 bases between the two ends. Germline V gives CDR1 MNHEY, CDR2 SMNVEV (reference sequence). This CDR3 region has 15 residues. The CDR3 loop reads CASSRGAVYQETQYF. For the CDR3, the DNA is TGTGCCAGCAGTAGAGGGGCCGTGTACCAAGAGACCCAGTACTTC.

The chain couples TRBV12-3 or TRBV12-4 to TRBJ1-2; D possibly corresponds to TRBD1 (6 bases). The CDR3 is made up of 12 amino acids. The V and J ends lost 7 bases and 3 bases respectively, with 9 bases between them. In nucleotides, the CDR3 is TGTGCCAGCACGAAGGGGGACTATGGCTACACCTTC. Its protein product is CASTKGDYGYTF.

This chain connects TRBV7-9 to TRBJ2-1; D gene uncertain. This CDR3 region has 14 residues. The V end lost 1 base, the J end lost 10 bases, and 14 bases lay between the germline ends. The germline gives CDR1 SEHNR, CDR2 FQNEAQ (reference sequence). In DNA form, the CDR3 reads TGTGCCAGCAGCTTAGACGCCCGGGCCGGGGAGCAGTTCTTC. Amino acid sequence: CASSLDARAGEQFF. Full variable domain (outside the CDR3, taken from reference TRBV7-9 and TRBJ2-1): DTGVSQNPRHKITKRGQNVTFRCDPISEHNRLYWYRQTLGQGPEFLTYFQNEAQLEKSRLLSDRFSAERPKGSFSTLEIQRTEQGDSAMYLCASSLDARAGEQFFGPGTRLTVL.

This chain uses TRBV20-1 with TRBJ2-1, with 11 bases that match TRBD2. Trimming at V came to 2 bases and at J to 5 bases, leaving 5 bases not matched to a gene. The CDR3 loop spans 15 amino acids. Germline CDR1 and CDR2: DFQATT and SNEGSKA (reference sequence). The CDR3 is CSARLSGRAHNEQFF. Here the CDR3 DNA reads TGCAGTGCTAGACTTAGCGGGAGGGCCCACAATGAGCAGTTCTTC.

The chain employs TRBV7-3 and TRBJ2-7; 10 nucleotides agree with TRBD1. The CDR3 loop spans 15 amino acids. Losses at the gene ends were 5 bases for V and 5 bases for J; bases not matched to a gene: 9. CDR1 SGHTA and CDR2 FQGTGA come from the germline V gene. CDR3 DNA sequence: TGTGCCAGCAGCCCAGGGGGGACAGGGGTCAACGAGCAGTACTTC. It translates to CASSPGGTGVNEQYF.

The chain carries TRBV2 and TRBJ1-4, with D unclear. The CDR3 spans 12 residues. Trimming shortened V by 3 bases and J by 4 bases, and 3 bases separated the two germline ends. CDR1 is SNHLY and CDR2 is FYNNEI in the germline V gene. The CDR3 DNA sequence: TGTGCCAGCAGTGAGGTTAATGAAAAACTGTTTTTT. Protein: CASSEVNEKLFF. Combining the CDR3 with reference TRBV2 and TRBJ1-4 gives the whole variable domain EPEVTQTPSHQVTQMGQEVILRCVPISNHLYFYWYRQILGQKVEFLVSFYNNEISEKSEIFDDQFSVERPDGSNFTLKIRSTKLEDSAMYFCASSEVNEKLFFGSGTQLSVL.

This clonotype has just a few counts. The CDR3 here is CSARPQGVNYGYTF. In nucleotides, the CDR3 is TGCAGTGCTAGACCGCAGGGGGTGAACTATGGCTACACCTTC. This sequence joins TRBV20-1 and TRBJ1-2, with 7 bases aligning to TRBD1. Germline values: CDR1 DFQATT, CDR2 SNEGSKA (reference sequence). With 2 bases clipped from V and 2 bases from J, the junction kept 5 bases outside the gene matches. The CDR3 is made up of 14 amino acids.